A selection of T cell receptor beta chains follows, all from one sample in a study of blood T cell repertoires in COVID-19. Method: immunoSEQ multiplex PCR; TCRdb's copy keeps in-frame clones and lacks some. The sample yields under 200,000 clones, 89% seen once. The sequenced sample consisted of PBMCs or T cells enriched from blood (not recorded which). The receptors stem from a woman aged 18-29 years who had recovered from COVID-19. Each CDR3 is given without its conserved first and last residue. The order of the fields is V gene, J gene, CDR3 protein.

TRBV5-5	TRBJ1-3	ASSPRAAPYSGNTIY
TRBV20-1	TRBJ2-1	SAQALNEQF
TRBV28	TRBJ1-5	TSYRTGRNNQPQH
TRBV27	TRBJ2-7	ASSRGEQY
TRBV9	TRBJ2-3	ASSSGTSLSTDTQY
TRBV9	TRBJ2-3	ASSVAGGAGTDTQY
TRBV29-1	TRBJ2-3	SVNRETSTDTQY
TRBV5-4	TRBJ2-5	ASSLKMGRETQY
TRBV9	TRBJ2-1	ASSVDGRSDSYNEQF
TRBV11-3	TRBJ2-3	ASSSRQYTDTQY
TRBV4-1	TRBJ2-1	ASRHSGILLAGDNEQF
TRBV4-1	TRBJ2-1	ASSQSSYNEQF
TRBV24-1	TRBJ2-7	ATSDLRSGRVYEQY
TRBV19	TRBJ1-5	ASSVGQGVDQPQH
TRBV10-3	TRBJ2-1	AISDGLAGGNEQF
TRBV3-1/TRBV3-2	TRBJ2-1	ASSQASSGPLYNEQF
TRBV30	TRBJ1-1	AWSVLDLTEAF
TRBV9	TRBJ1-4	ASSVAGEANEKLF
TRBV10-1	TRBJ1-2	AGHRGYT
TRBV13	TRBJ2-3	ASSLLSGDTQY
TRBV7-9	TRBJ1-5	ASSLEGGGQPQH
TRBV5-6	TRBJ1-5	ASSLTRGTGGAQPQH
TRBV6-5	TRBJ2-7	ASRGVGEQY
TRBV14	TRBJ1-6	ASRRQGNSPLH
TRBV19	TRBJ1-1	ASSDRPNTEAF
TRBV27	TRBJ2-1	ASSLGQAYNEQF
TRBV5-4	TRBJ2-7	ASSSTAENYEQY
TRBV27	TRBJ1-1	ASSFLVLTGANTEAF
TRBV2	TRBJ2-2	ASSQEPGSTGELF
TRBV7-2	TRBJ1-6	ASTPRGQGNSPLH
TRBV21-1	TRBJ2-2	ASSRRPGLAGVGTGELF
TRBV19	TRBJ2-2	ATEGTANTGELF
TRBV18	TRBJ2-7	ASSRTDYEQY
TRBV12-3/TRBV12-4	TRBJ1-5	ASRQDGNQPQH